This T cell receptor beta chain was sequenced for a study of blood T cells in healthy people across ages (dated by TCRdb to between 2015 and 2017). For the study in its entirety: Template switching captured roughly one uniquely barcoded TCR beta cDNA molecule per two T cells in model experiments. For two donors (one aged 18 to 30 and one aged 80 or older), the study analyzed two additional independent replicas of 1 million unique cDNA reads from the same blood draw. Four age groups were formed from the donors: young (average approximately 15 years), middle-aged (approximately 39), aged (roughly 59) and long-lived (approximately 80). Using deep sequencing normalized with unique cDNA molecular identifiers, the study measured how TCR beta repertoire diversity changes with age. To avoid experimental bias, donors of different ages were randomly spread across the sequencing lanes.

Points on this clonotype: The antigen this receptor binds is unknown. No per-base quality is available; no much larger clone lies one base away.

The method was 5' RACE. Sequenced using an Illumina HiSeq 2500. The second PCR ran for roughly 6 to 11 cycles and used a J-beta primer mix along with a sample-barcoded 5' primer. A template-switch 5' adaptor carrying 12 random nucleotides introduced a unique molecular identifier onto each TCR beta cDNA molecule. At least 2.5 million CDR3-containing paired-end reads were obtained from each sample. First-strand cDNA synthesis was performed from all RNA using the Mint cDNA synthesis kit, with priming by a TRBC-specific oligonucleotide. After uracil-DNA glycosylase treatment, a first 18-cycle PCR used universal primers M1SS and BC2_uni_R on all cDNA. The source study handled its data this way. Each sample was normalized by randomly selecting 1 million high-quality reads, each carrying a distinct molecular identifier. Reads sharing molecular identifiers were discarded rather than binned into consensus sequences. MiTCR, set to a Q25 quality threshold and the strictest error-elimination algorithm, was used for CDR3 identification, clonotype clustering and error correction. A nonparametric unseen species model using Euler transformation provided a lower-bound estimate of total TCR beta diversity. TCRdb itself trimmed the public reads at Q25 with fastp, ran MiXCR and retained productive beta chains. A single entry per CDR3 protein holds the most common genes and DNA from its merged rows. None of the V and J calls come from the authors' own analysis; TCRdb made them. The sample table lists 700,000 or so distinct CDR3 sequences, 22% of them with a count of one. About 22% of the sample is taken by the ten largest.

On the study overall, not on this receptor specifically: Compared with the aged group, more naive CD4+ T cells, fewer expanded clones and increased TCR diversity were shown by the long-lived group, suggesting age selection. The percentage of naive T cells measured by flow cytometry correlated strongly with observed TCR beta diversity. Estimates of total diversity based on one million sequenced T cells were considered lower bounds and underestimates. Observed TCR beta diversity per million T cells fell roughly linearly with age, and a significant reduction was already apparent by age approximately 41. Donor CMV infection status was unknown, potentially confounding age-related changes in expanded clonotypes. Bulk unsorted PBMC profiling prevented conclusive comparison of naive and antigen-experienced compartments.

The donors were roughly 40 Caucasian individuals from Russia, aged roughly 6 to 90 years, who were systemically healthy. Each donor gave ten milliliters of peripheral blood, drawn into EDTA-treated Vacutainer tubes. Ficoll-Paque density-gradient centrifugation was used to isolate PBMCs, with at least 7 million per sample. Trizol reagent was used to extract total RNA from the PBMCs, yielding at least 5 micrograms per sample. Naive CD45RAhigh/CD27high T cell percentages were measured by flow cytometry on a PBMC aliquot from every donor. The germline V gene supplies CDR1 MNHEY and CDR2 SVGAGI. From its cysteine to its phenylalanine, the CDR3 spans 17 amino acids. The sequence is cut down to CDR3 DNA, 51 bases in frame from base 1. Clipping removes 2 bases from V and 2 bases from J, with 8 as the unmatched junction base count.

Material for sequencing was blood. The receptor comes from a man between 65 and 85 years old in good health. The rearrangement combines TRBV6-5 with TRBJ2-7; TRBD2 matches 11 bases in the middle. This receptor carries the CDR3 CASSYTSGGPGTYEQYF. The DNA reads as follows: TGTGCCAGCAGTTACACTAGCGGGGGTCCCGGGACCTACGAGCAGTACTTC.